Sequencing of this TCR beta chain was carried out in a study of PD-1 blockade in classical Hodgkin lymphoma. The germline CDR1 and CDR2 sequences are MNHNS and SASEGT. Trimming removed 5 bases at V and 4 bases at J, with 7 bases between. This CDR3 comprises 12 residues. Every one of the patients relapsed after autologous stem cell transplantation (brentuximab vedotin exposure was variable). From thawed PBMCs, magnetic negative selection was used to isolate the CD8+ T cells. Sequencing used immunoSEQ multiplex PCR; TCRdb keeps in-frame clones, though not all of them. There are about 1,600 clones in the sample; 60% to 80% occur only once, and 34% lies in the top ten.

Here the sequenced sample was CD8+ T cells from blood, taken at baseline. The sequence derives from a human donor with classical Hodgkin lymphoma. The chain carries TRBV6-1 and TRBJ2-3; D is undetermined. The CDR3 region has the DNA TGTGCCAGCAGTCTTATATCAGATACGCAGTATTTT. As protein: CASSLISDTQYF.